What follows are 2 T cell receptor beta chains derived from one specimen sequenced in a study of OX40 agonist ivuxolimab in advanced cancers. Profiled with immunoSEQ multiplex PCR; TCRdb holds only in-frame clones, not every one. The data show tens of thousands of clones, around four fifths seen once. The sample consisted of CD4+ or CD8+ T cells sorted from blood, taken in a trial of the OX40 agonist ivuxolimab. The source of these receptors is an adult with an advanced solid tumor such as melanoma, head and neck, liver or kidney cancer.

This chain uses TRBV27 with TRBJ2-7; 7 bases are a match to TRBD1. CDR1 MNHEY and CDR2 SMNVEV come from the germline V gene (reference sequence). V shed 4 bases, J shed 7 bases, and the junction held 10 bases outside the gene matches. The CDR3 spans 14 residues. The CDR3: CASSSGQPTLEQYF. CDR3 nucleotide sequence: TGTGCCAGCAGTTCGGGACAGCCTACCCTGGAGCAGTACTTC.

The chain is built from TRBV28 and TRBJ1-5, with 7 bases matching TRBD1. This CDR3 has 13 amino acids. Per the germline V gene, CDR1 is MDHEN and CDR2 is SYDVKM. The ends lost 7 bases at V and 4 bases at J; junction bases unmatched: 4. The CDR3 sequence: CASNTGANQPQHF. CDR3 DNA: TGTGCCAGCAATACAGGGGCTAATCAGCCCCAGCATTTT.